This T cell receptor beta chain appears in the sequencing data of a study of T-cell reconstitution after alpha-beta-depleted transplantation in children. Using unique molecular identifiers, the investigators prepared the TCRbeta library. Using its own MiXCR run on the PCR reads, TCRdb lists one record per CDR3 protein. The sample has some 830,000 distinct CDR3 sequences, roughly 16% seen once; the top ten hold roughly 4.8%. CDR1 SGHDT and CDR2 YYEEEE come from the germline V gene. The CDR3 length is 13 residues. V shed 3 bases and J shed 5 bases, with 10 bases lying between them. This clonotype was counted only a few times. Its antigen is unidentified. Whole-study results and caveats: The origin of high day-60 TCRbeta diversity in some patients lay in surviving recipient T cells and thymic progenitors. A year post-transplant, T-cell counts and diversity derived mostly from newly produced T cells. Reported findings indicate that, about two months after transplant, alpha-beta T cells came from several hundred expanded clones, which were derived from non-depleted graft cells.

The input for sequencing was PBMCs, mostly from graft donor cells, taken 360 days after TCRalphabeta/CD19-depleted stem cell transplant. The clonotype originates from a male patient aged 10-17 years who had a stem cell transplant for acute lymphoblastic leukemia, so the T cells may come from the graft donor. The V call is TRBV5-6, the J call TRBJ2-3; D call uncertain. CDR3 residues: CASSWSLEDTQYF. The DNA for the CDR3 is TGTGCCAGCAGCTGGTCACTGGAAGATACGCAGTATTTT.